The 4 T cell receptor beta chains below all came from one sample that was sequenced in a study of cytomegalovirus exposure and HLA in healthy donors. The PCR employed 60 Vbeta primers together with 13 Jbeta primers. The protocol was immunoSEQ multiplex PCR, while the TCRdb copy is restricted to in-frame clones and leaves out a portion. This table holds 85,000 to 90,000 clones, around 80% found once. The sequenced sample consisted of PBMCs. These receptors were obtained from a young man in good health and CMV-seronegative.

The rearrangement links TRBV5-1 to TRBJ2-2, with 8 bases fitting TRBD2. This CDR3 is built from 15 residues. J was trimmed by 0 bases and V by 2 bases; bases with no gene match: 0. Germline V gene lookup returns CDR1 SGHRS and CDR2 YFSETQ. The CDR3 loop is CASSLAGANTGELFF. CDR3 nucleotide sequence: TGCGCCAGCAGCTTAGCGGGGGCGAACACCGGGGAGCTGTTTTTT.

This chain connects TRBV12-5 to TRBJ1-2, with 12 bases aligning to TRBD1. Looked up from germline, CDR1 is LGHNT and CDR2 is FRNRAP. CDR3 size: 17 residues. V was clipped by 1 base and J by 7 bases; unmatched bases: 10. DNA of the CDR3: TGTGCTAGTGGTTTGGCAGGGACAGGGGGCGAGATCGGTGGCTACACCTTC. It yields the protein CASGLAGTGGEIGGYTF.

This clone turned up a few times. The V gene is TRBV29-1, the J gene TRBJ2-2; D is ambiguous. Deletions cut 4 bases from V and 4 bases from J, with 13 bases between. Germline CDR1 reads SQVTM; CDR2 reads ANQGSEA. The CDR3 extends over 14 amino acids. In DNA form, the CDR3 reads TGCAGCGTTGTGACAATATTCGGCACCGGGGAGCTGTTTTTT. Translated, it gives CSVVTIFGTGELFF.

The rearrangement links TRBV28 to TRBJ1-4; D is unresolved. Germline-derived CDR1 and CDR2 are MDHEN and SYDVKM. The length of the CDR3 is 14 residues. The V end lost 3 bases, the J end lost 8 bases, and 13 bases lay between the germline ends. CDR3 region: CASSLVTIVEKLFF. The CDR3 DNA reads TGTGCCAGCAGTTTGGTGACTATCGTAGAAAAACTGTTTTTT.